Following are 9 T cell receptor beta chains from one sample sequenced in a study of Graves' ophthalmopathy and Graves' hyperthyroidism. RNA transcripts served as template for amplifying TCR beta CDR3 sequences. The first-round RT-PCR employed HTBI primers together with the Qiagen OneStep RT-PCR kit. A multiplex PCR was then performed as the second round. Via MiXCR, TCRdb re-called the multiplex PCR reads, giving one row per CDR3 protein. The top ten clones hold 4% to 5% of a sample with 500,000 to 600,000 distinct CDR3 sequences, under 40% of them seen once. The sample consisted of peripheral blood or thyroid tissue (not recorded which). The origin of the receptors is an adult man with Graves' hyperthyroidism.

This clonotype was seen at least ten times. The rearrangement uses TRBV12-3 or TRBV12-4 and TRBJ2-7, with 10 bases identical to TRBD2. This CDR3 is built from 14 residues. J lost 6 bases, V lost 5 bases, and 7 bases had no gene match. CDR3 loop: CASSPSGRGPEQYF. For the CDR3, the DNA is TGTGCCAGCAGTCCTAGCGGGAGAGGGCCCGAGCAGTACTTC.

At least ten counts were recorded for this clonotype. DNA for the CDR3: TGTGCCACCAGTCACGGTAACGATAATGAAAAACTGTTTTTT. This translates into CATSHGNDNEKLFF. This chain links TRBV24-1 with TRBJ1-4; D is undetermined. The CDR3 length is 14 residues. The V and J ends lost 6 bases and 4 bases respectively, with 11 bases between them. From germline, CDR1 is KGHDR and CDR2 SFDVKD.

On this clonotype: At one of its ends the junction is not consistent with the germline gene, which may arise from a read error. The gene calls are TRBV12-3 or TRBV12-4 and TRBJ1-1; D is perhaps TRBD1 (6 bases). The CDR3 covers 14 residues. CDR3 amino acids: CACSYGQTNTEAFF. Written as DNA, the CDR3 is TGTGCCTGCAGTTATGGACAGACGAACACTGAAGCTTTCTTT.

This clonotype has a count of ten or more. The chain carries TRBV9 and TRBJ2-7; D is ambiguous. V shed 0 bases and J shed 4 bases, with 14 bases lying between them. Germline V CDR1 and CDR2: SGDLS, YYNGEE. This CDR3 is 15 amino acids long. The CDR3 DNA reads as TGTGCCAGCAGCGTAGCTCTAGGACGTAGATACGAGCAGTACTTC. Its protein product is CASSVALGRRYEQYF.

This clonotype was found a few times. The chain uses TRBV24-1 and TRBJ2-3; 10 bases are shared with TRBD1. J lost 4 bases, V lost 4 bases, and 4 bases had no gene match. This CDR3 comprises 15 residues. The germline gives CDR1 KGHDR, CDR2 SFDVKD. This CDR3 is CATSDGQGGADTQYF. The CDR3 DNA reads as TGTGCCACCAGTGACGGACAGGGGGGCGCAGATACGCAGTATTTT.

This clonotype was observed at least ten times. V and J are TRBV15 and TRBJ2-5; D not resolved. The CDR3 runs 15 residues. The germline V gene encodes CDR1 LNHNV and CDR2 YYDKDF (reference sequence). V was cut by 0 bases and J by 2 bases, with 10 bases left in between. As DNA, the CDR3 is TGTGCCACCAGCAGAGATCAGCATAGACAAGAGACCCAGTACTTC. Amino acid sequence: CATSRDQHRQETQYF.

Ten or more counts support this clonotype. The gene calls are TRBV19 and TRBJ1-1; TRBD1 might be the D (6 bases). Germline CDR1 LNHDA, CDR2 SQIVND (reference sequence). Trimming cost V 5 bases and J 4 bases, with 14 bases left between them. The CDR3 has 14 amino acids. CDR3 nucleotides: TGTGCCAGTAGTTCATCACAGGGAGGCACTGAAGCTTTCTTT. Translated: CASSSSQGGTEAFF.

This clonotype showed up just once. The chain recombines TRBV25-1 with TRBJ1-5; D is ambiguous. From germline, CDR1 is MGHDK and CDR2 SYGVNS. Trimming shortened V by 5 bases and J by 10 bases, and 15 bases separated the two germline ends. This CDR3 region has 13 residues. CDR3 protein: CASSLNSDYPQHF. The DNA of the CDR3 is TGTGCCAGCAGTCTGAATAGCGACTATCCCCAGCATTTT.

The chain uses TRBV7-3 and TRBJ1-1; D is ambiguous. Trimming pared 5 bases from V and 1 base from J, leaving 14 bases between. From germline, CDR1 is SGHTA and CDR2 FQGTGA. The CDR3 totals 15 residues. As DNA, the CDR3 is TGTGCCAGCAGCCCCGGAGGAGCAAAGAACACTGAAGCTTTCTTT. Translation gives CASSPGGAKNTEAFF.